This passage covers 20 T cell receptor beta chains from one sample sequenced in a study of human T cells and chemical hapten exposure (dated by TCRdb to the early 2020s). Explained via the paper, the time point label denotes: patch test 2, 6 weeks after DPC sensitization. Read against the paper, the sample's treatment or condition label means: therapeutic diphenylcyclopropenone sensitization with weekly scalp DPC. Library method: RACE. The run used a NextSeq 500. TCRdb reran the public reads through fastp at Q25 and MiXCR, keeping productive beta chains. Rows are combined by CDR3 protein, so each entry shows the most common genes and DNA. In this sample the table shows tens of thousands of distinct CDR3 sequences, 7.5% to 9.5% of which occur a single time. The ten largest clones take up around 3.6% of the sample. Sequencing was performed on whole blood, taken in connection with sensitization to the hapten diphenylcyclopropenone (DPC). The receptor source for this set is a woman between 50 and 59 years old with alopecia areata. Some clones in this sample may be carry-over from other donors' samples.

The V and J genes are TRBV9 and TRBJ1-1, with D perhaps TRBD1 (6 bases). With 3 bases removed from V and 10 bases from J, the gap between germline ends came to 16 bases. CDR1 is SGDLS and CDR2 is YYNGEE in the germline V gene. The CDR3 loop spans 13 amino acids. The CDR3, as DNA: TGTGCCAGCAGCGAGGGAGGGGGGGGTGGAGCTTTCTTT. Encoded protein: CASSEGGGGGAFF.

This clonotype has at least ten counts. The chain joins TRBV7-9 to TRBJ1-2; D gene unclear. Looked up from germline, CDR1 is SEHNR and CDR2 is FQNEAQ (reference sequence). Trimming cost V 5 bases and J 4 bases, with 11 bases left between them. This CDR3 has 13 amino acids. CDR3 sequence: CASSAHPSYGYTF. CDR3 coding DNA: TGTGCCAGCAGCGCGCATCCCTCCTATGGCTACACCTTC.

The chain joins TRBV20-1 to TRBJ2-3; D perhaps matches TRBD2 (5 bases). CDR3 size: 17 residues. The V gene's germline CDR1 is DFQATT and CDR2 SNEGSKA (reference sequence). V lost 0 bases, J lost 1 base, and 17 bases lay in between. This chain's CDR3 is CSARDQEAASRTDTQYF. CDR3 DNA: TGCAGTGCTAGAGATCAAGAGGCGGCTAGCCGCACAGATACGCAGTATTTT.

This clonotype was detected only a few times. The V and J genes are TRBV2 and TRBJ2-4; 13 positions match TRBD2. The V and J ends lost 10 bases and 2 bases, in that order; junction bases with no gene match: 5. Germline lookup yields CDR1 SNHLY and CDR2 FYNNEI. This CDR3 spans 15 amino acids. The CDR3, as DNA: TGTGCCACAGGACTAGCGGGGGCTCCCAAAAACATTCAGTACTTC. It yields the protein CATGLAGAPKNIQYF.

This clonotype was picked up a small number of times. The chain has TRBV9 and TRBJ2-7; 7 nucleotides line up with TRBD2. CDR1 and CDR2 from the germline V gene are SGDLS and YYNGEE. CDR3 size: 15 residues. V was clipped by 0 bases and J by 6 bases; unmatched bases: 9. The CDR3 is CASSVGSGRAVEQYF. Here the CDR3 DNA reads TGTGCCAGCAGCGTAGGAAGTGGGAGGGCCGTCGAGCAGTACTTC.

This clonotype was seen ten or more times. V gene TRBV3-1 combines with J gene TRBJ1-1, with TRBD1 as a possible D gene (5 bases). V dropped 1 base and J dropped 5 bases, with 11 bases sitting between them. The CDR3 runs to 14 residues. Germline CDR1 is LGHDT and CDR2 is YNNKEL (reference sequence). CDR3 sequence reads: CASSQALGRTEAFF. The CDR3 DNA follows: TGTGCCAGCAGCCAAGCCTTGGGGCGAACTGAAGCTTTCTTT.

This clonotype was seen many times. The chain couples TRBV12-3 or TRBV12-4 to TRBJ1-5; 7 bases map to TRBD1. V was pared by 7 bases and J by 4 bases, with 7 bases of the junction left unmatched. CDR3 size: 14 residues. The CDR3: CASTEGASNQPQHF. DNA for the CDR3: TGTGCCAGCACGGAGGGGGCTAGTAATCAGCCCCAGCATTTT.

This clonotype has a count of ten or more. CDR3 loop: CASSFGTAYSNQPQHF. In nucleotides, the CDR3 is TGTGCCAGCAGTTTCGGGACAGCCTATAGCAATCAGCCCCAGCATTTT. The chain combines TRBV12-3 or TRBV12-4 with TRBJ1-5; 7 positions match TRBD1. The V and J ends lost 3 bases and 0 bases, in that order; junction bases with no gene match: 5. The CDR3 is 16 amino acids.

The sample holds a few counts of this clonotype. The CDR3 loop is CSAPVIGEQFF. In nucleotides, the CDR3 is TGCAGTGCTCCCGTCATTGGAGAGCAGTTCTTC. The rearrangement links TRBV20-1 to TRBJ2-1; D not resolved. CDR3 size: 11 residues. V lost 5 bases, J lost 10 bases, and 12 bases lay in between. Germline CDR1 DFQATT, CDR2 SNEGSKA (reference sequence).

This chain connects TRBV5-4 to TRBJ2-1; D perhaps matches TRBD2 (5 bases). The CDR3 is made up of 16 amino acids. Looked up from germline, CDR1 is SGHNT and CDR2 is YYREEE (reference sequence). Trimming pared 2 bases from V and 0 bases from J, leaving 12 bases between. CDR3 coding DNA: TGTGCCAGCAGCTTCGGGGTGGGCCGCTCCTACAATGAGCAGTTCTTC. This encodes CASSFGVGRSYNEQFF.

In its sample, this clonotype was seen many times. The chain uses TRBV3-1 and TRBJ2-1; no clear D gene. Trimming took off 0 bases at V and 8 bases at J, with 2 bases between the two ends. Germline V gene data show CDR1 as LGHDT and CDR2 as YNNKEL (reference sequence). This CDR3 contains 11 residues. CDR3 nucleotide sequence: TGTGCCAGCAGCCAAGATCATGAGCAGTTCTTC. Its translation is CASSQDHEQFF.

This chain connects TRBV18 to TRBJ1-4; 10 nucleotides match TRBD1. Germline V gene sequence: CDR1 KGHSH, CDR2 LQKENI. The CDR3 is 14 amino acids. V was pared by 5 bases and J by 6 bases, with 3 bases of the junction left unmatched. CDR3 sequence: CASSSTGGDEKLFF. CDR3 DNA: TGTGCCAGCTCATCGACAGGGGGCGATGAAAAACTGTTTTTT. Looking up the rest from reference TRBV18 and TRBJ1-4 gives the full variable domain: NAGVMQNPRHLVRRRGQEARLRCSPMKGHSHVYWYRQLPEEGLKFMVYLQKENIIDESGMPKERFSAEFPKEGPSILRIQQVVRGDSAAYFCASSSTGGDEKLFFGSGTQLSVL.

This clonotype was counted a few times. The CDR3, as DNA: TGTGCCAGCAGCGTTGGGGGGGGATCGAACACTGAAGCTTTCTTT. This encodes CASSVGGGSNTEAFF. The chain combines TRBV9 with TRBJ1-1; D is possibly TRBD1 (5 bases). The CDR3 runs to 15 residues. Germline assignment: CDR1 SGDLS and CDR2 YYNGEE. Trimming cost V 2 bases and J 1 base, with 12 bases left between them.

This chain connects TRBV9 to TRBJ2-7; D is possibly TRBD1 or TRBD2 (5 bases each). The CDR3 runs to 15 residues. CDR1 and CDR2 (germline): SGDLS, YYNGEE. V lost 0 bases to trimming and J lost 3 bases, with 13 bases between them. Here the CDR3 reads CASSVDGTAFYEQYF. CDR3 nucleotide sequence: TGTGCCAGCAGCGTAGATGGGACGGCCTTCTACGAGCAGTACTTC.

At least ten counts were recorded for this clonotype. The chain links TRBV13 to TRBJ1-2; maybe TRBD1 (5 bases). V lost 5 bases and J lost 5, with 15 bases in between. Germline V lookup: CDR1 PRHDT, CDR2 FYEKMQ (reference sequence). The CDR3 has 14 amino acids. Written as DNA, the CDR3 is TGTGCCAGCAGCCCGGGCAGGGTTTTGTATGGCTACACCTTC. This gives the protein CASSPGRVLYGYTF.

This clonotype was observed a few times. The chain has TRBV7-2 and TRBJ1-1, with TRBD1 matching over 9 bases. The CDR3 is 14 amino acids. Losses at the gene ends were 4 bases for V and 9 bases for J; bases not matched to a gene: 9. Germline values: CDR1 SGHTA, CDR2 FQGNSA. Here the CDR3 reads CASSSTGTGYQAFF. DNA for the CDR3: TGTGCCAGCAGCTCAACCGGGACAGGGTATCAAGCTTTCTTT.

The CDR3 spells CSAGQGFDTQYF. CDR3 nucleotide sequence: TGCAGTGCAGGACAGGGGTTCGATACGCAGTATTTT. The V and J genes are TRBV20-1 and TRBJ2-3; 9 positions match TRBD1. Germline V gene sequence: CDR1 DFQATT, CDR2 SNEGSKA (reference sequence). Trimming took 6 bases from V and 6 from J; bases not matched to a gene: 4. The CDR3 spans 12 residues.

This clonotype was counted a few times. The chain carries TRBV3-1 and TRBJ1-1, with D unclear. The CDR3 contains 14 residues. CDR1 and CDR2 from the germline V gene are LGHDT and YNNKEL (reference sequence). Trimming pared 3 bases from V and 1 base from J, leaving 9 bases between. The CDR3 DNA sequence: TGTGCCAGCAGCCAGCCCACACAGAACACTGAAGCTTTCTTT. It encodes CASSQPTQNTEAFF.

To note about this clonotype: The junction does not match germline at one end; this may be a read error. The chain carries TRBV15 and TRBJ1-4, with D possibly being TRBD1 (6 bases). Germline assignment: CDR1 LNHNV and CDR2 YYDKDF (reference sequence). The CDR3 covers 13 residues. The CDR3 sequence is CATSRDTQNADRF. The CDR3, as DNA: TGTGCCACCAGTCGGGACACGCAAAATGCGGATCGTTTT.

The gene calls are TRBV29-1 and TRBJ2-7, with TRBD2 matching over 7 bases. CDR3 size: 13 residues. CDR1 and CDR2 (germline): SQVTM, ANQGSEA. V shed 3 bases and J 7 bases; nucleotides not matched to a gene: 9. The CDR3 DNA reads as TGCAGCGTTGAGTTCCACGGGGGAGGGGAGCAGTACTTC. Translation: CSVEFHGGGEQYF.